This TCR beta chain derives from a study of cytomegalovirus exposure and HLA in healthy donors. General study points: Reportedly, a later analysis found an Asian-associated ancestry cluster had fewer N-insertions than the roughly 700-donor mean. In a later analysis, at a false discovery rate of 0.05, roughly 16,000 TCR beta sequences matched HLA alleles. In a later analysis, TCR beta V- and J-gene trimming was associated with a missense DCLRE1C variant. Analyses of presence/absence relied on an assumption of roughly uniform sequencing depth across donors.

Comments on this clone: Antigen specificity is unknown.

CDR3 length: 15 residues. Germline lookup yields CDR1 MNHEY and CDR2 SVGAGI. The V and J ends lost 2 bases and 0 bases respectively, with 10 bases between them. PCR amplification relied on 60 Vbeta primers (plus 13 Jbeta primers). Clones were read by immunoSEQ multiplex PCR, and TCRdb kept only the in-frame ones, dropping some. The sample has 60,000 to 65,000 clones, more than 75% seen once; the top ten hold roughly 1.4%. This clonotype originated in a man in his late teens or twenties in good health and CMV-seronegative. Sequenced material: PBMCs. This sequence joins TRBV6-5 and TRBJ1-2; D not certain. The CDR3 nucleotides read TGTGCCAGCAGTTACAGAGGAAGAGCTAACTATGGCTACACCTTC. Its protein is CASSYRGRANYGYTF.